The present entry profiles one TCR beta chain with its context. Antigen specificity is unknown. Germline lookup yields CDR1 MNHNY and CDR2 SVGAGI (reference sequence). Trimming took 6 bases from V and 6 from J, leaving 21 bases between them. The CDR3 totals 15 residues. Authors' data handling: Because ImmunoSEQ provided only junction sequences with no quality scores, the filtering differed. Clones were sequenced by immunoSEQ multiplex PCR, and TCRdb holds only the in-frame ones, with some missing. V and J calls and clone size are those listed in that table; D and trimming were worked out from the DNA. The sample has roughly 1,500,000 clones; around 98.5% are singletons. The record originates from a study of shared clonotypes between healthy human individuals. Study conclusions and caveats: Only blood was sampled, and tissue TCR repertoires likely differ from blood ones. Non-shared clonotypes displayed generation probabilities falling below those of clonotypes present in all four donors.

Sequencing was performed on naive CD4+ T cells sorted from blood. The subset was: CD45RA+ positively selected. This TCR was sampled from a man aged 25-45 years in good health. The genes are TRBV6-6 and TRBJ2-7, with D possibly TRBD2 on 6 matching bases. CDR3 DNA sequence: TGTGCCAGCAGGCCCCATCATCGGAGGGAGGTCGAGCAGTACTTC. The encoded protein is CASRPHHRREVEQYF.